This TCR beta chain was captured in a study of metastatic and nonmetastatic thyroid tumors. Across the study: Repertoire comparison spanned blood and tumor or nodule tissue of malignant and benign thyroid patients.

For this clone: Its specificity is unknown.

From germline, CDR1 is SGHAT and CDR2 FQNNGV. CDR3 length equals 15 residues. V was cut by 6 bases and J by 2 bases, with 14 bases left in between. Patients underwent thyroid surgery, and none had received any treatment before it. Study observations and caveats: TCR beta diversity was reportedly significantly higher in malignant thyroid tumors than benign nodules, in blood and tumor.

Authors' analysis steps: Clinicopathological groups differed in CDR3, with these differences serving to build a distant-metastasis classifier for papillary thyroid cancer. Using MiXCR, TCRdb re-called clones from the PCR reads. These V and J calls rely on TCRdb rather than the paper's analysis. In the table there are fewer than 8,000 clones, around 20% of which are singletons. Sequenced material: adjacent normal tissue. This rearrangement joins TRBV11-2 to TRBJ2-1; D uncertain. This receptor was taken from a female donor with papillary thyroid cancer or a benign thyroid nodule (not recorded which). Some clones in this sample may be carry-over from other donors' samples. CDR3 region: CASRRFAEAYNEQFF. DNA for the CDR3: TGTGCCAGCAGACGCTTTGCGGAAGCCTACAATGAGCAGTTCTTC.